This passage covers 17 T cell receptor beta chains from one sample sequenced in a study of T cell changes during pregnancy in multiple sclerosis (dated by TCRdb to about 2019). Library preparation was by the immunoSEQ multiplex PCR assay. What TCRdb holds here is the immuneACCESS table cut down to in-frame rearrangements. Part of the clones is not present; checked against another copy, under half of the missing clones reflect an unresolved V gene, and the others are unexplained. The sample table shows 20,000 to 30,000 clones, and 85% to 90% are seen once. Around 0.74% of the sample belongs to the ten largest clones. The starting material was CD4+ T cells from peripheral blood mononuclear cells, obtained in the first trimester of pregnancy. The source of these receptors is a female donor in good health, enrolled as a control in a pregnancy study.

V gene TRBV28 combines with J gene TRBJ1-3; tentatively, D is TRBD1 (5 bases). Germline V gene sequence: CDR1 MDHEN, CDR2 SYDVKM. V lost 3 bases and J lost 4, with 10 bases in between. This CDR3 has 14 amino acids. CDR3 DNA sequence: TGTGCCAGCAGTTTCTCAGGGTTAGGAAACACCATATATTTT. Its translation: CASSFSGLGNTIYF. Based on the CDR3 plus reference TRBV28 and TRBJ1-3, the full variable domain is DVKVTQSSRYLVKRTGEKVFLECVQDMDHENMFWYRQDPGLGLRLIYFSYDVKMKEKGDIPEGYSVSREKKERFSLILESASTNQTSMYLCASSFSGLGNTIYFGEGSWLTVV.

CDR3: CAISESGVAGGAEQFF. The CDR3 DNA is TGTGCCATCAGTGAGTCGGGCGTAGCGGGGGGGGCTGAGCAGTTCTTC. The chain employs TRBV10-3 and TRBJ2-1; the match to TRBD2 covers 11 bases. Per germline, CDR1 ENHRY and CDR2 SYGVKD. This CDR3 is built from 16 residues. The junction had 7 bases not matched to a gene; V was cut back by 0 bases and J by 9 bases.

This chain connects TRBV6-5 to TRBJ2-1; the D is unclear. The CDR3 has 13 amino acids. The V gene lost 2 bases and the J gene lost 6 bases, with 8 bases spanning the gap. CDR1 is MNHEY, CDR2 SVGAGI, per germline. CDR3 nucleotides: TGTGCCAGCAGTTACGGCCGTCTCAATGAGCAGTTCTTC. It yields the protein CASSYGRLNEQFF.

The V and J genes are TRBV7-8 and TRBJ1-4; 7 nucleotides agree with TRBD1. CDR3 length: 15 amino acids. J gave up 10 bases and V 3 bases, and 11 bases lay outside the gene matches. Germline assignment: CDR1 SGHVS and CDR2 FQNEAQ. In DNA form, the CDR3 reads TGTGCCAGCAGCTTGTCGGGACAGCGGATGGGAAAACTGTTTTTT. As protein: CASSLSGQRMGKLFF.

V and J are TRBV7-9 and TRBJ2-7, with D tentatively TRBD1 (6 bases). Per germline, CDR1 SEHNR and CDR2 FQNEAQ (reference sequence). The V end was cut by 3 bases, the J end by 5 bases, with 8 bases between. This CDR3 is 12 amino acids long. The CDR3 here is CASSLDRHEQYF. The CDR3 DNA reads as TGTGCCAGCAGCTTGGACAGACACGAGCAGTACTTC. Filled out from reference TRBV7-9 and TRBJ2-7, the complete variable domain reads DTGVSQNPRHKITKRGQNVTFRCDPISEHNRLYWYRQTLGQGPEFLTYFQNEAQLEKSRLLSDRFSAERPKGSFSTLEIQRTEQGDSAMYLCASSLDRHEQYFGPGTRLTVT.

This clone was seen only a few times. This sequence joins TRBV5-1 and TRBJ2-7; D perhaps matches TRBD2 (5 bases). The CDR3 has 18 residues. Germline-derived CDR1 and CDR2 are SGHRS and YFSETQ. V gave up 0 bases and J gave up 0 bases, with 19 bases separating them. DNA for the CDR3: TGCGCCAGCAGCTTGGGCTACGGGATTACTTCGGGCTCCTACGAGCAGTACTTC. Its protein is CASSLGYGITSGSYEQYF.

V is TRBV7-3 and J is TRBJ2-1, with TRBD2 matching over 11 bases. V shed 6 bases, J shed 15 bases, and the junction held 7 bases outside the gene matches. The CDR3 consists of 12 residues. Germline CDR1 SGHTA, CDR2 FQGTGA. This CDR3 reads CASRFSGGGLFF. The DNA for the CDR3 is TGTGCCAGCAGATTTAGCGGGGGGGGGTTGTTCTTC.

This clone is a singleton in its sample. The CDR3 nucleotides read TGCGCCAGCAGCTTGACTACCGCGGGGGCAGGAGAAGCTTTCTTT. Protein: CASSLTTAGAGEAFF. The chain recombines TRBV5-1 with TRBJ1-1; D may be TRBD1 (6 bases). The germline V gene encodes CDR1 SGHRS and CDR2 YFSETQ. V was pared by 1 base and J by 8 bases, with 18 bases between. The CDR3 sequence is 15 residues long.

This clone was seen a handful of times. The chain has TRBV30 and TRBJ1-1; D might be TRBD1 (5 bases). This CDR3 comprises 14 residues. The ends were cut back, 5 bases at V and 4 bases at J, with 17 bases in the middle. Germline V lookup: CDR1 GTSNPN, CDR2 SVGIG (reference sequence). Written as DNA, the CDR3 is TGTGCCTGGGTGGGGGGTACTTTGAGCACTGAAGCTTTCTTT. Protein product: CAWVGGTLSTEAFF. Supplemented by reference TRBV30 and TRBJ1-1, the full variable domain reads SQTIHQWPATLVQPVGSPLSLECTVEGTSNPNLYWYRQAAGRGLQLLFYSVGIGQISSEVPQNLSASRPQDRQFILSSKKLLLSDSGFYLCAWVGGTLSTEAFFGQGTRLTVV.

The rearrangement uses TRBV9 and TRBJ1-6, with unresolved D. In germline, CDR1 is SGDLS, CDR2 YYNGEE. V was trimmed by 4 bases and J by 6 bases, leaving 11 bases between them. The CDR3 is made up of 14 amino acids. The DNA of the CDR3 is TGTGCCAGCAGCCTAATGGTTGCTAATTCACCCCTCCACTTT. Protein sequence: CASSLMVANSPLHF.

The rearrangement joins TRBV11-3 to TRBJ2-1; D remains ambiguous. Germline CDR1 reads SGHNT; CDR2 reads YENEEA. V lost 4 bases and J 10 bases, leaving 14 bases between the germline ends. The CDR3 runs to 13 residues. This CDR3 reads CASSSLDVPEQFF. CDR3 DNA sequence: TGTGCCAGCAGCTCCCTAGATGTTCCGGAGCAGTTCTTC.

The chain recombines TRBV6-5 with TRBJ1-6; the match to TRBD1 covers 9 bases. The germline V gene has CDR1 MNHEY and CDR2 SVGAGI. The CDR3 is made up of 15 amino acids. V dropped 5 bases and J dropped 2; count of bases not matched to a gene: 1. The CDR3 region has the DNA TGTGCCAGCAGTCGGACAGGGGCCTATAATTCACCCCTCCACTTT. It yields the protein CASSRTGAYNSPLHF.

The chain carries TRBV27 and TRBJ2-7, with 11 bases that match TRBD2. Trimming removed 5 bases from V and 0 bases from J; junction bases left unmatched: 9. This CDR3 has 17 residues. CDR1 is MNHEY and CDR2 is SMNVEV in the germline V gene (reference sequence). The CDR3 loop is CASSRTLAGGDSYEQYF. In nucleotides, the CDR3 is TGTGCCAGCAGTCGGACATTAGCGGGGGGGGACTCCTACGAGCAGTACTTC.

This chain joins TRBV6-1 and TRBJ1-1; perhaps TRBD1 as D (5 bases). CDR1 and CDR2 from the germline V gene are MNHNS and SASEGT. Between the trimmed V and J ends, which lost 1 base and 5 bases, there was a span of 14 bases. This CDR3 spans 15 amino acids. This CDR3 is CASSEVQALRTEAFF. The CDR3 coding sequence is TGTGCCAGCAGTGAAGTACAGGCCCTGAGGACTGAAGCTTTCTTT.

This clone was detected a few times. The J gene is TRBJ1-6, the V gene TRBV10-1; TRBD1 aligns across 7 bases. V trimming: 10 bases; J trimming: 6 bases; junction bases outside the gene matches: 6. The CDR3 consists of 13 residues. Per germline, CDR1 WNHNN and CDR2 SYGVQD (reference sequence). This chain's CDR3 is CATSRDSNSPLHF. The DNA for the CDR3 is TGCGCCACATCCCGGGACAGTAATTCACCCCTCCACTTT.

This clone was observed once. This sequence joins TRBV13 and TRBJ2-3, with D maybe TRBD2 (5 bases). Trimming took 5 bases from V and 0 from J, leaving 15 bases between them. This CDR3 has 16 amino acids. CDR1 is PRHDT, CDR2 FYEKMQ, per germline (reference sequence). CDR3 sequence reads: CASSIRTGHSTDTQYF. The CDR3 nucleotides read TGTGCCAGCAGCATAAGGACTGGGCATAGCACAGATACGCAGTATTTT. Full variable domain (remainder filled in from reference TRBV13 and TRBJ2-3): AAGVIQSPRHLIKEKRETATLKCYPIPRHDTVYWYQQGPGQDPQFLISFYEKMQSDKGSIPDRFSAQQFSDYHSELNMSSLELGDSALYFCASSIRTGHSTDTQYFGPGTRLTVL.

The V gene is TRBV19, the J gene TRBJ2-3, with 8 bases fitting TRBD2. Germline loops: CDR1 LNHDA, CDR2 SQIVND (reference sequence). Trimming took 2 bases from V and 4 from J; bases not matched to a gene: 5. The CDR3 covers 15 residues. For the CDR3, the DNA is TGTGCCAGTAGTATATCCAGCGGGAGCCCAGATACGCAGTATTTT. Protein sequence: CASSISSGSPDTQYF.